This passage covers 5 T cell receptor beta chains from one sample sequenced in a study of cytomegalovirus exposure and HLA in healthy donors. Primers for the PCR totalled 60 Vbeta and 13 Jbeta. The assay was immunoSEQ multiplex PCR, and TCRdb's table has in-frame clones only and misses some. The sample holds around 140,000 clones; 87% are singletons and the top ten take 4.5% to 6.5%. The sample was PBMCs. The receptor source for this set is a woman aged 30 to 39 in good health and CMV-seronegative.

The CDR3 sequence is CASSLGMRGPFREAFF. The CDR3 coding sequence is TGTGCCAGCAGCTTAGGCATGAGGGGGCCGTTTCGGGAAGCTTTCTTT. This chain uses TRBV7-9 with TRBJ1-1; 7 bases are a match to TRBD1. The CDR3 spans 16 residues. Per the germline V gene, CDR1 is SEHNR and CDR2 is FQNEAQ (reference sequence). With 1 base clipped from V and 8 bases from J, the junction kept 13 bases outside the gene matches. The full variable domain, rest sourced from reference TRBV7-9 and TRBJ1-1, is DTGVSQNPRHKITKRGQNVTFRCDPISEHNRLYWYRQTLGQGPEFLTYFQNEAQLEKSRLLSDRFSAERPKGSFSTLEIQRTEQGDSAMYLCASSLGMRGPFREAFFGQGTRLTVV.

This rearrangement joins TRBV10-3 to TRBJ1-3; weak D call: TRBD1 (6 bases). The CDR3 runs 16 residues. Looked up from germline, CDR1 is ENHRY and CDR2 is SYGVKD. Between the trimmed V and J ends, which lost 3 bases and 0 bases, there was a span of 12 bases. The CDR3 loop reads CAISDRGADSGNTIYF. The CDR3 DNA follows: TGTGCCATCAGTGATCGGGGGGCTGACTCTGGAAACACCATATATTTT.

This chain connects TRBV19 to TRBJ1-5; D gene unclear. The CDR3 runs 15 residues. The germline V gene has CDR1 LNHDA and CDR2 SQIVND (reference sequence). V gave up 5 bases and J gave up 2 bases, with 13 bases separating them. CDR3 sequence: CASSSGVRGNQPQHF. The CDR3 coding sequence is TGTGCCAGTAGTTCCGGGGTCCGGGGCAATCAGCCCCAGCATTTT.

The chain joins TRBV15 to TRBJ1-3; D ambiguous. The CDR3 has 17 residues. Germline V gives CDR1 LNHNV, CDR2 YYDKDF (reference sequence). Deletions cut 1 base from V and 3 bases from J, with 16 bases between. The CDR3 nucleotides read TGTGCCACCAGCAGAGCCACCCTCAGGCCCGTTGGAAACACCATATATTTT. The encoded protein is CATSRATLRPVGNTIYF.

V is TRBV29-1 and J is TRBJ2-3, with a tentative D call TRBD2 (6 bases). The V gene lost 3 bases and the J gene lost 3 bases, with 13 bases spanning the gap. CDR3 size: 14 residues. Germline-derived CDR1 and CDR2 are SQVTM and ANQGSEA. CDR3 residues: CSVEQGRGTDTQYF. The CDR3 coding sequence is TGCAGCGTTGAGCAGGGACGGGGGACAGATACGCAGTATTTT.